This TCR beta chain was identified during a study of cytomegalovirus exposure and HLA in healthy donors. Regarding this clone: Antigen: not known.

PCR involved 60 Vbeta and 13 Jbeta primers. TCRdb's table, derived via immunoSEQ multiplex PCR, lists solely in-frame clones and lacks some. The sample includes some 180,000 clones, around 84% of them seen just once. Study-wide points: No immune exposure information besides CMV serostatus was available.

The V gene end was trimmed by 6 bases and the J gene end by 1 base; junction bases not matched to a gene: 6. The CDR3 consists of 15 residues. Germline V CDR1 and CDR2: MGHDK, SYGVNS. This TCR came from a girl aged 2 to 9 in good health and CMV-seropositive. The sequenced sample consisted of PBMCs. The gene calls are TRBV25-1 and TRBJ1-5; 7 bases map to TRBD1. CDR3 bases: TGTGCCAGCAGCCAAGGGACAGCCAGCAATCAGCCCCAGCATTTT. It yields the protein CASSQGTASNQPQHF.